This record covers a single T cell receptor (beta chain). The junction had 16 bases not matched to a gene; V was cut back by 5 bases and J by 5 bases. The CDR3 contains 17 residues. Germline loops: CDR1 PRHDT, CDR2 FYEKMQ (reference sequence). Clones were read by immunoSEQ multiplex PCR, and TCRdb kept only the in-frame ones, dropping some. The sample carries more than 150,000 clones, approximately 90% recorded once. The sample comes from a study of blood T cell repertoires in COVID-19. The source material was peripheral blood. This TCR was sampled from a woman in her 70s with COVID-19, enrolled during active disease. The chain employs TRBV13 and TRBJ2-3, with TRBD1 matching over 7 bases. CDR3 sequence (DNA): TGTGCCAGCAGCCCCAAGCGAAGGACAGGAAGTAGAGATACGCAGTATTTT. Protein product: CASSPKRRTGSRDTQYF.